This passage covers 3 T cell receptor beta chains from one sample sequenced in a study of blood T cell repertoires in COVID-19. The table came from immunoSEQ multiplex PCR; TCRdb's copy has only in-frame clones and leaves some out. The sample has about 270,000 clones, approximately 86% seen once. Sequencing used peripheral blood. These receptors originate from a woman in her 70s with COVID-19, enrolled during active disease.

This chain links TRBV27 with TRBJ1-1, with 8 bases aligning to TRBD1. This CDR3 region has 16 residues. Germline V gene data show CDR1 as MNHEY and CDR2 as SMNVEV (reference sequence). Losses at the gene ends were 4 bases for V and 5 bases for J; bases not matched to a gene: 12. The CDR3 nucleotides are TGTGCCAGCAGTTCTCATCAGGGGGCACCCAATACTGAAGCTTTCTTT. Translating it yields CASSSHQGAPNTEAFF.

The CDR3: CASSLKIAGDSFLSYEQYF. The CDR3 bases are TGCGCCAGCAGCCTAAAAATAGCGGGGGACTCCTTTCTCTCCTACGAGCAGTACTTC. The chain recombines TRBV4-3 with TRBJ2-7, with 9 bases aligning to TRBD2. After removal of 4 bases from V and 0 bases from J, the junction contained 16 bases not matched to a gene. Germline CDR1 and CDR2: LGHNA and YSLEER. The CDR3 extends over 19 amino acids.

CDR3 in amino acids: CASSRSTGELFF. The CDR3 DNA sequence: TGTGCCAGCTCCCGGTCCACCGGGGAGCTGTTTTTT. This chain connects TRBV12-3 or TRBV12-4 to TRBJ2-2; D gene ambiguous. V lost 8 bases and J lost 4, with 8 bases in between. The CDR3 sequence is 12 residues long.